The rows below give T cell receptor beta chains drawn from one sample of a study of T cells after yellow fever vaccination. Each CDR3 protein gets one entry after TCRdb re-called the 5' RACE reads with MiXCR. The sample has around 230,000 distinct CDR3 sequences, roughly 6.2% seen once. Material: CD4+ T cells sorted from PBMCs, obtained on the day of the yellow fever booster vaccination. These receptors were collected from a man in his thirties or forties who received the YFV17D yellow fever vaccine. Both conserved end residues are part of each CDR3. Each record gives: J gene, clone size, V gene, D gene, CDR3 DNA, CDR3 protein. The D gene is left open where the match is weak. Size tells how often a clone was seen (once, few, many) or the class of an expanded clone, and some rows leave it out.

TRBJ2-3 | - | TRBV7-3 | - | TGTGCCAGCAGCCCCGCGGTGAAAGATACGCAGTATTTT | CASSPAVKDTQYF
TRBJ2-7 | - | TRBV5-6 | - | TGTGCCAGCAGCGGGGGGTCCCCCTACGAGCAGTACTTC | CASSGGSPYEQYF
TRBJ2-7 | - | TRBV6-5 | - | TGTGCCAGCAGTTATTTTGGACAGTCCTACGAGCAGTACTTC | CASSYFGQSYEQYF
TRBJ2-7 | few | TRBV12-3/TRBV12-4 | - | TGTGCCAGCAGTTGGTGGGGGGAATCCTACGAGCAGTACTTC | CASSWWGESYEQYF
TRBJ2-7 | few | TRBV25-1 | TRBD1 | TGTGCCAGCAGTGAATCTGGGACAGGGAAGGCCGAGCAGTACTTC | CASSESGTGKAEQYF
TRBJ2-7 | many | TRBV20-1 | TRBD2 | TGCAGAGTAAGCGGGAGCGGCTACGAGCAGTACTTC | CRVSGSGYEQYF
TRBJ2-1 | few | TRBV28 | TRBD2 | TGTGCCAGCAGTTTGGGGGGGAGGGCCTCGAGCAATGAGCAGTTCTTC | CASSLGGRASSNEQFF
TRBJ2-5 | - | TRBV24-1 | TRBD1 | TGTGCCACCAGTGATGGACAGGGGACCGAAGAGACCCAGTACTTC | CATSDGQGTEETQYF
TRBJ2-1 | many | TRBV20-1 | TRBD2 | TGCAGTGCTAGAGATCCCCCAACTAGCGGGAGAGGCGGTGAGCAGTTCTTC | CSARDPPTSGRGGEQFF
TRBJ2-1 | few | TRBV12-3/TRBV12-4 | - | TGTGCCAGCAGTTTATTAAGACTAGAGAGTGAGCAGTTCTTC | CASSLLRLESEQFF
TRBJ2-2 | many | TRBV4-3 | - | TGCGCCAGCAGCCAAGACCCCAGGGCGAACACCGGGGAGCTGTTTTTT | CASSQDPRANTGELFF
TRBJ2-1 | - | TRBV28 | - | TGTGCCAGCAAGTCCGGGGAGCAGTTCTTC | CASKSGEQFF
TRBJ2-5 | - | TRBV5-4 | - | TGTGCCAGCAGCCTGCCGCCGACTCGACCTGGTGAGACCCAGTACTTC | CASSLPPTRPGETQYF
TRBJ2-6 | many | TRBV5-1 | - | TGCGCCAGCAGCTTGGAGGGTAGGAATAACGTCCTGACTTTC | CASSLEGRNNVLTF
TRBJ2-5 | - | TRBV4-2 | - | TGTGCCAGCGGCCTGGGGCTCGAGGGGACCCAGTACTTC | CASGLGLEGTQYF
TRBJ2-1 | - | TRBV19 | - | TGTGCCAGTAGGCCTAGGGGAGGTATATACAATGAGCAGTTCTTC | CASRPRGGIYNEQFF
TRBJ2-4 | - | TRBV27 | - | TGTGCCAGCAGCAGAAACAGGGAGGACATTCAGTACTTC | CASSRNREDIQYF
TRBJ2-7 | few | TRBV18 | TRBD2 | TGTGCCAGCTCAGCCGCCGGGGGGAGCTACGAGCAGTACTTC | CASSAAGGSYEQYF
TRBJ2-3 | - | TRBV7-9 | - | TGTGCCAGCAGCTCTAACCGGGACTTCTACACAGATACGCAGTATTTT | CASSSNRDFYTDTQYF
TRBJ2-7 | many | TRBV6-1 | - | TGTGCCAGCAGGTCAGACACCTCCTACGAGCAGTACTTC | CASRSDTSYEQYF
TRBJ2-1 | many | TRBV21-1 | - | TGTGCCAGCATGCTGGGGGCCTCCTACAATGAGCAGTTCTTC | CASMLGASYNEQFF
TRBJ2-5 | many | TRBV5-1 | TRBD2 | TGCGCCAGCAGCCAAACTCGCGGGAGCGTAGAGACCCAGTACTTC | CASSQTRGSVETQYF
TRBJ2-4 | few | TRBV28 | - | TGTGCCAGCAGTTTACTTGACAGAGCCAAAAACATTCAGTACTTC | CASSLLDRAKNIQYF
TRBJ2-1 | - | TRBV24-1 | - | TGTGCCACCAGTGATCCCGCAGCCACGAGCCTAAGCAATGAGCAGTTCTTC | CATSDPAATSLSNEQFF
TRBJ2-3 | - | TRBV28 | TRBD2 | TGTGCCAGCAGGTCCCTAGCGGGAGGGACAGATACGCAGTATTTT | CASRSLAGGTDTQYF
TRBJ2-1 | - | TRBV19 | - | TGTGCCAGTAGTATGCAGGCTCGGAGGGATGAGCAGTTCTTC | CASSMQARRDEQFF
TRBJ2-7 | many | TRBV24-1 | TRBD1 | TGTGCCACCAGTGACCCTCCGGGACAGGGATGCGAGCAGTACTTC | CATSDPPGQGCEQYF
TRBJ2-7 | many | TRBV12-3/TRBV12-4 | TRBD1 | TGTGCCAGCAGGACCGGGACAGGAGCGGACGAGCAGTACTTC | CASRTGTGADEQYF
TRBJ2-3 | many | TRBV4-2 | - | TGTGCCAGCAGCCAAGATATGATACCGTCGGATACGCAGTATTTT | CASSQDMIPSDTQYF
TRBJ2-5 | many | TRBV28 | - | TGTGCCAGCAGTCTCGGGTGGTCTCAAGAGACCCAGTACTTC | CASSLGWSQETQYF
TRBJ2-4 | - | TRBV5-1 | TRBD1 | TGCGCCAGCAGCGAACAGGGGTTGGGGGCCAAAAACATTCAGTACTTC | CASSEQGLGAKNIQYF
TRBJ2-7 | few | TRBV6-5 | TRBD2 | TGTGCCAGCAGTTACGGCGGGAGGGCGTACGAGCAGTACTTC | CASSYGGRAYEQYF